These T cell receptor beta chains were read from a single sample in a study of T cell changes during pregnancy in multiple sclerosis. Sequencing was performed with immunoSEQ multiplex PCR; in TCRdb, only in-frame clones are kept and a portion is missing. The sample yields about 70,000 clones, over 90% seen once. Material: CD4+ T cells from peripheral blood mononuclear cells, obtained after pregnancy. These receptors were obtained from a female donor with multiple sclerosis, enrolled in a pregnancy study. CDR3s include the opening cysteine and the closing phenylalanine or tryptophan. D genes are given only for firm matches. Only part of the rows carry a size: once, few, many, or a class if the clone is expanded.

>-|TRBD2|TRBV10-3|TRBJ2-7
TGTGCCATCTCTCCTAGCGGGGATTCCACCTACGAGCAGTACTTC
CAISPSGDSTYEQYF
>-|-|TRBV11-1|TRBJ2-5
TGTGCCAGCAGCTACGCAGGTGGGGAGACCCAGTACTTC
CASSYAGGETQYF
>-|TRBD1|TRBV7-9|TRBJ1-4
TGTGCCAGCAGCCTTAGTGGGACAGGGATTGAAAAACTGTTTTTT
CASSLSGTGIEKLFF
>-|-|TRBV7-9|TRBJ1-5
TGTGCCAGCAGCATCGGGGGGGGGCAACAGCCCCAGCATTTT
CASSIGGGQQPQHF
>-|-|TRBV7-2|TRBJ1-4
TGTGCCAGCAGCGCATACAGGGCGGCTAATGAAAAACTGTTTTTT
CASSAYRAANEKLFF
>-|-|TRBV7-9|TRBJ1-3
TGTGCCAGCAGCTTCGGTAGCTCTTACTCTGGAAACACCATATATTTT
CASSFGSSYSGNTIYF
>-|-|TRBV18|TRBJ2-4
TGTGCCAGCTCACCACGGGGCGAGGACATTCAGTACTTC
CASSPRGEDIQYF
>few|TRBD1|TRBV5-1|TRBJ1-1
TGCGCCAGCAGCCCTGTGGACAGGGGGGACACTGAAGCTTTCTTT
CASSPVDRGDTEAFF
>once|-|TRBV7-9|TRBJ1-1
TGTGCCAGCAGCTTAAGCGCCAGGGTCAAAGCTTTCTTT
CASSLSARVKAFF
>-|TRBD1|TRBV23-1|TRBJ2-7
TGCGCCAGCAGTTACCGACAGGGGGGAATAGGCGAGCAGTACTTC
CASSYRQGGIGEQYF
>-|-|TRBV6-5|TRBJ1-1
TGTGCCGCGGGGGTCCCGGGACACTCGAACACTGAAGCTTTCTTT
CAAGVPGHSNTEAFF
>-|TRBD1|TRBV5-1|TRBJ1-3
TGCGCCAGCAGCCCCGGGACAGGCTCTGGAAACACCATATATTTT
CASSPGTGSGNTIYF
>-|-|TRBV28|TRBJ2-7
TGTGCCAGCAGTTTCGGGGGTACCTCAAGAACCGAGCAGTACTTC
CASSFGGTSRTEQYF
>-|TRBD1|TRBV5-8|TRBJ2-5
TGTGCCAGCAGTAGATACAGGGGGGAGACCCAGTACTTC
CASSRYRGETQYF
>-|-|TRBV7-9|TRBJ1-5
TGTGCCAGCAGCCCCACTAACAGGGATCAGCCCCAGCATTTT
CASSPTNRDQPQHF
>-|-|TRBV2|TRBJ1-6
TGTGCCTCGGAACAGGGTGGTTCACCCCTCCACTTT
CASEQGGSPLHF
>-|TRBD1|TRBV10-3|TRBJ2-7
TGTGCCATCAGGGACCGGGACAGTCACCCTCAGTACTTC
CAIRDRDSHPQYF
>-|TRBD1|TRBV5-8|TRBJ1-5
TGTGCCAGCAGCTCCCAGGGGGCCAGCCTTAGCAATCAGCCCCAGCATTTT
CASSSQGASLSNQPQHF
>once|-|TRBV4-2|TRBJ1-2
TGTGCCAGCAGCCAAGAGAAGGGGAGGGTGGCGGATGGCTACACCTTC
CASSQEKGRVADGYTF
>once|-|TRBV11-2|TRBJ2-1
TGTGCCAGCAGCCCCCAAACGGGAGCCTACAATGAGCAGTTCTTC
CASSPQTGAYNEQFF
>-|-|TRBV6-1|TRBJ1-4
TGTGCCAGCAGTAAGGGGCCAGCAACTAATGAAAAACTGTTTTTT
CASSKGPATNEKLFF
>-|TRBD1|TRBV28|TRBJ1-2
TGTGCCAGCAGTTTGCCGGGACAGGGATTGACTAACTATGGCTACACCTTC
CASSLPGQGLTNYGYTF
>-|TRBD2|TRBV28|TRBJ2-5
TGTGCCAGCAGTCCGGGACTAGCGGGTGGGGAAGAGACCCAGTACTTC
CASSPGLAGGEETQYF
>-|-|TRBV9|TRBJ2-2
TGTGCCAGCAGCGTAGAAGGGGGGGCGAACACCGGGGAGCTGTTTTTT
CASSVEGGANTGELFF
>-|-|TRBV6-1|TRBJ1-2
TGTGCCAGCAGCGGGGGGCTCTTCTATGGCTACACCTTC
CASSGGLFYGYTF
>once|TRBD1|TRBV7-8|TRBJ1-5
TGTGCCAGCAGCTTAATCGGCGACAGGGTGAATCAGCCCCAGCATTTT
CASSLIGDRVNQPQHF
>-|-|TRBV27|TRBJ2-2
TGTGCCAGCAGCTTGACAGACGCGAACACCGGGGAGCTGTTTTTT
CASSLTDANTGELFF
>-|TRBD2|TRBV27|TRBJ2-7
TGTGCCAGCACCACATTAGGGGGACTAGCGGGAGTTGACGAGCAGTACTTC
CASTTLGGLAGVDEQYF
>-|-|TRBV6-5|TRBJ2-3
TGTGCCAGCAGTTATGAGGGCCCAACAGATACGCAGTATTTT
CASSYEGPTDTQYF
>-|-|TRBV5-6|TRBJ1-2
TGTGCCAGCAGCCCTGGGCCGGCTAACTATGGCTACACCTTC
CASSPGPANYGYTF
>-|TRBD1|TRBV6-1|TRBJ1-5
TGTGCCAGCAGTGCCCCGGACAGGGGAGGGCAGCCCCAGCATTTT
CASSAPDRGGQPQHF
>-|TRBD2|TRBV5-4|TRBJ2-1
TGTGCCAGCAGCTTGGGGACTAGCGGGAGGTCTGGTGAGCAGTTCTTC
CASSLGTSGRSGEQFF
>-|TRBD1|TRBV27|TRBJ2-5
TGTGCCAGCAGTTTCCGATTGGGACAGGGAGAGACCCAGTACTTC
CASSFRLGQGETQYF